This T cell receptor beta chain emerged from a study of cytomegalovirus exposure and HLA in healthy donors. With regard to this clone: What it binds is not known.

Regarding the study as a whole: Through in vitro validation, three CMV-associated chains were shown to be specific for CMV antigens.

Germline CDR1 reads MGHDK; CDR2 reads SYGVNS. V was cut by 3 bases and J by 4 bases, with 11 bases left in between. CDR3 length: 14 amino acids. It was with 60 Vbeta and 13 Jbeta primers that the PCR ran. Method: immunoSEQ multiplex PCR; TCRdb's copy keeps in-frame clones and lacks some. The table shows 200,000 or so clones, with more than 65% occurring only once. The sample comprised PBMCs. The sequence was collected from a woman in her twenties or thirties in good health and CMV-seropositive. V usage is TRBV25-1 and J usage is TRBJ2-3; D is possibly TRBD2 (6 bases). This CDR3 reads CASSDRLDADTQYF. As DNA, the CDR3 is TGTGCCAGCAGTGATCGACTAGACGCAGATACGCAGTATTTT.